One sample yielded the 9 T cell receptor beta chains listed below, sequenced in a study of long-term antiretroviral therapy in people with HIV. This was the immunoSEQ v3.0 assay at survey level. Libraries were prepared by immunoSEQ multiplex PCR; TCRdb keeps only in-frame clonotypes and omits some of them. This sample has fewer than 25,000 clones; around three quarters occur once, and the top ten carry 14%. Sample: unsorted PBMCs, taken 2.9 years after starting antiretroviral therapy. The receptors were gathered from a woman aged 30 to 39 with HIV.

This clone was recorded once. The rearrangement links TRBV7-9 to TRBJ2-7; D might be TRBD2 (6 bases). V was shortened by 4 bases and J by 1 base, with 14 bases between the two germline ends. Germline CDR1 SEHNR, CDR2 FQNEAQ (reference sequence). The CDR3 sequence is 15 residues long. CDR3 sequence reads: CASSWTEEGSYEQYV. The CDR3 DNA reads as TGTGCCAGCAGCTGGACGGAGGAGGGATCCTACGAGCAGTACGTC.

The chain is built from TRBV2 and TRBJ2-5, with 7 nucleotides matching TRBD2. CDR3 length: 16 amino acids. The V gene's germline CDR1 is SNHLY and CDR2 FYNNEI. J gave up 1 base and V 7 bases, and 12 bases lay outside the gene matches. The CDR3 spells CASTSRNSGLQETQYF. The CDR3 DNA reads as TGTGCCAGCACGAGTAGAAATAGCGGGCTCCAAGAGACCCAGTACTTC.

The chain employs TRBV6-1 and TRBJ2-5; D gene unclear. Trimming removed 3 bases at V and 7 bases at J, with 12 bases between. The CDR3 covers 13 residues. Germline V gene lookup returns CDR1 MNHNS and CDR2 SASEGT. The CDR3 bases are TGTGCCAGCAGTGATTCGGCTCCGGCGACCCAGTACTTC. This gives the protein CASSDSAPATQYF.

The chain is built from TRBV5-6 and TRBJ1-5, with D tentatively TRBD1 (6 bases). Germline CDR1 is SGHDT and CDR2 is YYEEEE. Trimming shortened V by 0 bases and J by 3 bases, and 7 bases separated the two germline ends. The CDR3 has 14 residues. The chain's CDR3 is CASSLDRANQPQHF. CDR3 bases: TGTGCCAGCAGCTTGGACAGGGCCAATCAGCCCCAGCATTTT.

The rearrangement joins TRBV5-1 to TRBJ2-1; D possibly corresponds to TRBD2 (6 bases). Between the trimmed V and J ends, which lost 4 bases and 9 bases, there was a span of 20 bases. The CDR3 extends over 15 amino acids. The germline V gene encodes CDR1 SGHRS and CDR2 YFSETQ. In nucleotides, the CDR3 is TGCGCCAGCAGCGCCATAGGGAATGTGGGGGGTGAGCAGTTCTTC. Residues: CASSAIGNVGGEQFF. Looking up the rest from reference TRBV5-1 and TRBJ2-1 gives the full variable domain: KAGVTQTPRYLIKTRGQQVTLSCSPISGHRSVSWYQQTPGQGLQFLFEYFSETQRNKGNFPGRFSGRQFSNSRSEMNVSTLELGDSALYLCASSAIGNVGGEQFFGPGTRLTVL.

The chain is built from TRBV9 and TRBJ1-2; perhaps TRBD1 as D (6 bases). The V and J ends lost 5 bases and 2 bases respectively, with 16 bases between them. This CDR3 is 15 amino acids long. Germline values: CDR1 SGDLS, CDR2 YYNGEE. The CDR3 is CASSETGRINYGYTF. CDR3 sequence (DNA): TGTGCCAGCAGTGAAACAGGGCGAATAAACTATGGCTACACCTTC. The full variable domain, rest sourced from reference TRBV9 and TRBJ1-2, is DSGVTQTPKHLITATGQRVTLRCSPRSGDLSVYWYQQSLDQGLQFLIQYYNGEERAKGNILERFSAQQFPDLHSELNLSSLELGDSALYFCASSETGRINYGYTFGSGTRLTVV.

J is TRBJ1-1 and V is TRBV27; possible D gene TRBD1, 5 bases. The germline V gene has CDR1 MNHEY and CDR2 SMNVEV (reference sequence). This CDR3 is built from 14 residues. V was clipped by 0 bases and J by 1 base, with 6 bases between them. The CDR3 DNA reads as TGTGCCAGCAGTTTATCGGGACCGAACACTGAAGCTTTCTTT. This encodes CASSLSGPNTEAFF.

Only a few counts were recorded for this clone. The chain is built from TRBV2 and TRBJ2-2, with unresolved D. The ends were cut back, 5 bases at V and 2 bases at J, with 9 bases in the middle. CDR3 length equals 14 residues. Germline V gene lookup returns CDR1 SNHLY and CDR2 FYNNEI. The CDR3 DNA follows: TGTGCCAGCAGTCGAACTGAAAACACCGGGGAGCTGTTTTTT. Translation gives CASSRTENTGELFF.

The chain recombines TRBV6-1 with TRBJ1-5, with a tentative D call TRBD1 (6 bases). Germline V gene sequence: CDR1 MNHNS, CDR2 SASEGT. The CDR3 length is 16 residues. The V and J ends lost 4 bases and 2 bases respectively, with 15 bases between them. Written as DNA, the CDR3 is TGTGCCAGCAGTGGCGGGAGGGGGTACGGCAATCAGCCCCAGCATTTT. Its protein is CASSGGRGYGNQPQHF.